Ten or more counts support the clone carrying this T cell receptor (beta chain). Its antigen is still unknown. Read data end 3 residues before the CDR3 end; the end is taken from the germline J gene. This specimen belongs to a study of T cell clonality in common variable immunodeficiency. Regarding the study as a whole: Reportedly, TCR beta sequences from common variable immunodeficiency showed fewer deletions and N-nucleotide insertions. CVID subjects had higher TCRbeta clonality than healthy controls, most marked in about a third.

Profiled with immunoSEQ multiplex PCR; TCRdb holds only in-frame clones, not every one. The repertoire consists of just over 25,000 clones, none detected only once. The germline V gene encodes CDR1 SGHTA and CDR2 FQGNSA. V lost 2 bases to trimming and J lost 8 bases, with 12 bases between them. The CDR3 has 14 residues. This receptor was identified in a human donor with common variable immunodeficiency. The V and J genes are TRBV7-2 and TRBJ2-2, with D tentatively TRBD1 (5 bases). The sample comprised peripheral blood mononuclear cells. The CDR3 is CASSLMSGWGELFF. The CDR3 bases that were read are TGTGCCAGCAGCTTAATGTCAGGGTGGGGGGAG.